This T cell receptor (beta chain) was profiled in a study of cytomegalovirus exposure and HLA in healthy donors. The CDR3 sequence is 13 residues long. Germline V CDR1 and CDR2: SGHKS, YYEKEE (reference sequence). Trimming removed 0 bases from V and 4 bases from J, with 5 bases in between. PCR used 60 Vbeta primers and 13 Jbeta primers. Profiling relied on immunoSEQ multiplex PCR, and the TCRdb table lists in-frame clones only, not all of them. The table records about 90,000 clones, approximately 70% of them present only once. Sequencing input: PBMCs. This clonotype was obtained from a woman aged 45 to 65 in good health and CMV-seropositive. The V gene is TRBV5-5, the J gene TRBJ1-5; D not certain. As DNA, the CDR3 is TGTGCCAGCAGCTTGGAGGAGAATCAGCCCCAGCATTTT. Translation gives CASSLEENQPQHF.